This passage covers 27 T cell receptor beta chains from one sample sequenced in a study of beta chain features in type 1 diabetes. As every portion of the isolated RNA was reverse transcribed, the sequencing read expressed TCRB transcripts. Produced via immunoSEQ multiplex PCR; TCRdb's table is partial and in-frame only. The data contain 250,000 to 400,000 clones, approximately 15% of them singletons. Material for sequencing was central memory CD4+ T cells from blood. Receptors were obtained from a man in his thirties or forties in good health.

This clone occurred a few times. The chain employs TRBV29-1 and TRBJ2-1, with 15 nucleotides matching TRBD2. In germline, CDR1 is SQVTM, CDR2 ANQGSEA. V dropped 7 bases and J dropped 7; count of bases not matched to a gene: 5. The CDR3 runs 14 residues. In DNA form, the CDR3 reads TGCAGCGCTGGACTAGCGGGGGGGACGAATGAGCAGTTCTTC. It is translated as CSAGLAGGTNEQFF.

The V and J genes are TRBV9 and TRBJ1-6, with D possibly TRBD1 on 6 matching bases. Germline values: CDR1 SGDLS, CDR2 YYNGEE. The V end was cut by 3 bases, the J end by 6 bases, with 19 bases between. This CDR3 is 17 amino acids long. CDR3 sequence: CASSGPTGETPNSPLHF. CDR3 bases: TGTGCCAGCAGCGGCCCGACAGGAGAAACGCCTAATTCACCCCTCCACTTT.

There are many counts of this clone. The chain uses TRBV7-2 and TRBJ2-1; no clear D gene. The CDR3 length is 15 residues. Trimming shortened V by 5 bases and J by 6 bases, and 17 bases separated the two germline ends. Per germline, CDR1 SGHTA and CDR2 FQGNSA. The CDR3 DNA is TGTGCCAGCAGCATTGCAGCTACGCAGATCAATGAGCAGTTCTTC. Translated, it gives CASSIAATQINEQFF.

This chain uses TRBV4-2 with TRBJ2-4; TRBD2 aligns across 8 bases. Trimming removed 4 bases from V and 7 bases from J; junction bases left unmatched: 6. Germline CDR1 reads LGHNA; CDR2 reads YNFKEQ. This CDR3 is built from 14 residues. As DNA, the CDR3 is TGTGCCAGCAGCCCGCGGGAGGCTAGGAACATTCAGTACTTC. This encodes CASSPREARNIQYF.

The CDR3 is CASSAVGAEAFF. The CDR3 nucleotides are TGTGCCAGCAGCGCCGTGGGCGCTGAAGCTTTCTTT. This rearrangement joins TRBV11-2 to TRBJ1-1; D gene unclear. The CDR3 consists of 12 residues. CDR1 is SGHAT, CDR2 FQNNGV, per germline. Deletions cut 5 bases from V and 6 bases from J, with 10 bases between. Full variable domain (outside the CDR3, taken from reference TRBV11-2 and TRBJ1-1): EAGVAQSPRYKIIEKRQSVAFWCNPISGHATLYWYQQILGQGPKLLIQFQNNGVVDDSQLPKDRFSAERLKGVDSTLKIQPAKLEDSAVYLCASSAVGAEAFFGQGTRLTVV.

This clone turned up a few times. The DNA of the CDR3 is TGCAGTGCTAGTGCGGGCAGAGAGGCTTTCTTT. As protein: CSASAGREAFF. The gene calls are TRBV20-1 and TRBJ1-1; no reliable D call. From germline, CDR1 is DFQATT and CDR2 SNEGSKA (reference sequence). V lost 3 bases and J lost 11, with 13 bases in between. CDR3 length: 11 residues.

Only a few counts were recorded for this clone. The rearrangement joins TRBV5-6 to TRBJ2-3; TRBD1 aligns across 7 bases. The germline V gene encodes CDR1 SGHDT and CDR2 YYEEEE. The CDR3 runs 15 residues. Unmatched junction bases numbered 9, after V lost 5 bases and J lost 3 bases. The CDR3 bases are TGTGCCAGCAGACAGCTCGGACAGGTGACAGATACGCAGTATTTT. Translated, it gives CASRQLGQVTDTQYF.

The sample holds a few counts of this clone. The rearrangement uses TRBV2 and TRBJ2-2; tentatively, D is TRBD1 (5 bases). V lost 1 base and J lost 3, with 9 bases in between. This CDR3 spans 15 amino acids. Germline V gene sequence: CDR1 SNHLY, CDR2 FYNNEI. The CDR3 loop reads CASSEGRVDTGELFF. CDR3 bases: TGTGCCAGCAGTGAAGGCAGGGTAGACACCGGGGAGCTGTTTTTT. Supplemented by reference TRBV2 and TRBJ2-2, the full variable domain reads EPEVTQTPSHQVTQMGQEVILRCVPISNHLYFYWYRQILGQKVEFLVSFYNNEISEKSEIFDDQFSVERPDGSNFTLKIRSTKLEDSAMYFCASSEGRVDTGELFFGEGSRLTVL.

The sample holds a few counts of this clone. The V gene is TRBV2, the J gene TRBJ2-1; TRBD2 aligns across 9 bases. CDR3 length: 15 amino acids. CDR1 and CDR2 (germline): SNHLY, FYNNEI. The ends lost 8 bases at V and 5 bases at J; junction bases unmatched: 10. The CDR3 DNA reads TGTGCCAGCTCCGAGGCGGGAGGGTCACACAATGAGCAGTTCTTC. Its translation is CASSEAGGSHNEQFF.

This clone was observed a few times. The chain combines TRBV30 with TRBJ2-1; no reliable D call. In germline, CDR1 is GTSNPN, CDR2 SVGIG (reference sequence). The germline V and J ends were trimmed by 4 bases and 3 bases, with 13 bases remaining between them. The CDR3 runs to 14 residues. CDR3 sequence (DNA): TGTGCCTGGACTCCCGCAAACCTCTACAATGAGCAGTTCTTC. Translated: CAWTPANLYNEQFF.

This clone was counted ten times or more. This chain links TRBV6-5 with TRBJ2-1, with a weak D call TRBD2 (5 bases). V gave up 7 bases and J gave up 1 base, with 14 bases separating them. The CDR3 loop spans 15 amino acids. Germline CDR1 MNHEY, CDR2 SVGAGI. CDR3 residues: CASKEGVGSYNEQFF. The CDR3 coding sequence is TGTGCCAGCAAAGAGGGAGTGGGGTCCTACAATGAGCAGTTCTTC.

The chain carries TRBV2 and TRBJ1-2; possibly TRBD1 for D (5 bases). Germline-derived CDR1 and CDR2 are SNHLY and FYNNEI. CDR3 size: 12 residues. The V end lost 3 bases, the J end lost 4 bases, and 6 bases lay between the germline ends. CDR3 sequence: CASSETAYGYTF. The CDR3 nucleotides read TGTGCCAGCAGTGAGACAGCCTATGGCTACACCTTC.

A few counts support this clone. The CDR3 DNA sequence: TGCAGTGCTAGAGAAGGGACCCAGTACTTC. The encoded protein is CSAREGTQYF. The J gene is TRBJ2-5, the V gene TRBV20-1, with D unclear. There are 10 residues in the CDR3. The germline gives CDR1 DFQATT, CDR2 SNEGSKA (reference sequence). Trimming stripped 0 bases from V and 7 bases from J, with 3 bases between.

The V gene is TRBV5-1, the J gene TRBJ2-3, with a tentative D call TRBD1 (6 bases). This CDR3 contains 15 residues. CDR1 is SGHRS, CDR2 YFSETQ, per germline. Trimming took 4 bases from V and 2 from J, leaving 14 bases between them. In DNA, the CDR3 is TGCGCCAGCAGCCCTACAGGGTCGACCACAGATACGCAGTATTTT. This codes for CASSPTGSTTDTQYF.

The chain employs TRBV19 and TRBJ1-2, with D hard to call. This CDR3 region has 13 residues. V lost 6 bases to trimming and J lost 0 bases, with 8 bases between them. Germline V lookup: CDR1 LNHDA, CDR2 SQIVND (reference sequence). In DNA, the CDR3 is TGTGCCAGTAGCAGAAATACTAACTATGGCTACACCTTC. This codes for CASSRNTNYGYTF.

The chain links TRBV29-1 to TRBJ1-3; D is unclear. The CDR3 covers 13 residues. Germline assignment: CDR1 SQVTM and CDR2 ANQGSEA. The ends were cut back, 5 bases at V and 0 bases at J, with 8 bases in the middle. CDR3 in amino acids: CSVQKSSGNTIYF. CDR3 in DNA: TGCAGCGTTCAGAAGAGCTCTGGAAACACCATATATTTT. Full variable domain (rest looked up from reference TRBV29-1 and TRBJ1-3): SAVISQKPSRDICQRGTSLTIQCQVDSQVTMMFWYRQQPGQSLTLIATANQGSEATYESGFVIDKFPISRPNLTFSTLTVSNMSPEDSSIYLCSVQKSSGNTIYFGEGSWLTVV.

This clone has more than one count but fewer than ten. The same CDR3 arises from other DNA sequences in this sample as well. The chain couples TRBV18 to TRBJ1-2; D is ambiguous. This CDR3 is 13 amino acids long. Trimming cost V 2 bases and J 0 bases, with 4 bases left between them. CDR1 is KGHSH, CDR2 LQKENI, per germline. Written as DNA, the CDR3 is TGTGCCAGCTCACCAGGAGCTAACTATGGCTACACCTTC. This gives the protein CASSPGANYGYTF.

This clone was seen only a few times. Other nucleotide sequences in the sample specify the same CDR3. V is TRBV4-3 and J is TRBJ1-3; maybe TRBD1 (5 bases). V gave up 0 bases and J gave up 4 bases, with 7 bases separating them. This CDR3 is 14 amino acids long. CDR1 is LGHNA and CDR2 is YSLEER in the germline V gene. This CDR3 is CASSQENRGNTIYF. CDR3 DNA sequence: TGCGCCAGCAGCCAAGAAAACAGGGGAAACACCATATATTTT.

This clone was counted a few times. This rearrangement joins TRBV7-6 to TRBJ2-1; D might be TRBD2 (7 bases). The length of the CDR3 is 15 residues. V was clipped by 2 bases and J by 9 bases, with 17 bases between them. The germline gives CDR1 SGHVS, CDR2 FNYEAQ. The CDR3 DNA reads TGTGCCAGCAGCTTAACGGAGAAAGGGGGGGGTGAGCAGTTCTTC. Translating it yields CASSLTEKGGGEQFF.

This clone showed up just a few times. The rearrangement links TRBV6-5 to TRBJ2-1; tentative D call: TRBD2 (6 bases). CDR3 length: 15 residues. Germline CDR1 MNHEY, CDR2 SVGAGI. V gave up 2 bases and J gave up 9 bases, with 17 bases separating them. As DNA, the CDR3 is TGTGCCAGCAGTTACGCGGGGCCTGTTGGTGGTGAGCAGTTCTTC. This gives the protein CASSYAGPVGGEQFF.

CDR3: CASSQVGPYRTGTNTGELFF. CDR3 in DNA: TGCGCCAGCAGCCAAGTAGGGCCTTACCGAACAGGGACTAACACCGGGGAGCTGTTTTTT. This sequence joins TRBV4-1 and TRBJ2-2; the D gene could be TRBD1 or TRBD2 (6 bases each). The CDR3 is 20 residues long. V shed 1 base and J shed 2 bases, with 23 bases lying between them. CDR1 and CDR2 from the germline V gene are MGHRA and YSYEKL.

This clone has only a few counts. The chain couples TRBV11-1 to TRBJ2-5; 7 bases are shared with TRBD1. The V gene's germline CDR1 is SGHAT and CDR2 FQDESV (reference sequence). The ends lost 0 bases at V and 1 base at J; junction bases unmatched: 5. The CDR3 contains 16 residues. The CDR3 bases are TGTGCCAGCAGCTTAGCGCGAGGGGGCCTCCAAGAGACCCAGTACTTC. Translated, it gives CASSLARGGLQETQYF. Complete variable domain (other parts from reference TRBV11-1 and TRBJ2-5): EAEVAQSPRYKITEKSQAVAFWCDPISGHATLYWYRQILGQGPELLVQFQDESVVDDSQLPKDRFSAERLKGVDSTLKIQPAELGDSAMYLCASSLARGGLQETQYFGPGTRLLVL.

This clone was detected only a few times. Other nucleotide sequences from this sample produce the same CDR3. V and J are TRBV6-6 and TRBJ1-1; maybe TRBD1 (5 bases). CDR1 is MNHNY and CDR2 is SVGAGI in the germline V gene (reference sequence). This CDR3 is built from 13 residues. Trimming shortened V by 3 bases and J by 1 base, and 6 bases separated the two germline ends. CDR3 nucleotides: TGTGCCAGCAGTTATGACAGGAACACTGAAGCTTTCTTT. It translates to CASSYDRNTEAFF.

In its sample, this clone was seen a few times. V usage is TRBV9 and J usage is TRBJ2-1; TRBD2 matches at 11 bases. The CDR3 covers 17 residues. V lost 3 bases and J lost 7; bases outside the gene matches: 12. Germline values: CDR1 SGDLS, CDR2 YYNGEE. CDR3 sequence (DNA): TGTGCCAGCAGCGAGGGAACTAGCGGGAGACGGGGGAATGAGCAGTTCTTC. This sequence encodes CASSEGTSGRRGNEQFF.

The chain employs TRBV4-3 and TRBJ1-2; no clear D. The germline V gene has CDR1 LGHNA and CDR2 YSLEER. There are 17 residues in the CDR3. V lost 1 base, J lost 0 bases, and 15 bases lay in between. This chain's CDR3 is CASSQARFWEANYGYTF. CDR3 in DNA: TGCGCCAGCAGCCAAGCAAGGTTTTGGGAAGCTAACTATGGCTACACCTTC.

This clone was recorded a few times. J is TRBJ2-1 and V is TRBV5-1; 10 bases are a match to TRBD1. The V and J ends lost 7 bases and 7 bases, in that order; junction bases with no gene match: 14. Per germline, CDR1 SGHRS and CDR2 YFSETQ. The CDR3 runs 16 residues. CDR3 nucleotide sequence: TGCGCCAGCGGCCAGGCCGGGACAGGGGTTCGAAATGAGCAGTTCTTC. Protein product: CASGQAGTGVRNEQFF.

This clone was seen a few times. This chain joins TRBV7-8 and TRBJ1-5; D remains unclear. The V gene's germline CDR1 is SGHVS and CDR2 FQNEAQ. CDR3 length: 14 amino acids. Trimming stripped 7 bases from V and 4 bases from J, with 14 bases between. The CDR3 DNA reads TGTGCCAGCACCCTGGCGGGGTTGAATCAGCCCCAGCATTTT. Translated, it gives CASTLAGLNQPQHF.